These 20 T cell receptor beta chains came from one sample sequenced in a study of T cells in Graves' hyperthyroidism and ophthalmopathy. RNA transcripts gave rise to amplified TCR beta CDR3 regions. A first-round RT-PCR of the TCR CDR3 used the HTBI primer set. Each CDR3 protein gets one entry after TCRdb re-called the multiplex PCR reads with MiXCR. The table records around 580,000 distinct CDR3 sequences, roughly 46% of them present only once. The sequenced sample consisted of peripheral blood or thyroid tissue (not recorded which). The receptor source for this set is a woman aged 18-29 years with Graves' hyperthyroidism.

This clonotype turned up a few times. V gene TRBV29-1 combines with J gene TRBJ2-7; D is ambiguous. This CDR3 has 13 residues. Germline CDR1 and CDR2: SQVTM and ANQGSEA. V lost 4 bases to trimming and J lost 0 bases, with 10 bases between them. CDR3 nucleotides: TGCAGCGTTGTGAAGCTTGCCTCCTACGAGCAGTACTTC. Translated: CSVVKLASYEQYF.

The rearrangement uses TRBV7-3 and TRBJ2-1; D perhaps matches TRBD1 (5 bases). Germline CDR1 reads SGHTA; CDR2 reads FQGTGA. This CDR3 comprises 15 residues. Between the trimmed V and J ends, which lost 4 bases and 5 bases, there was a span of 15 bases. DNA for the CDR3: TGTGCCAGCAGCTCGTACCGTGACAGAAACAATGAGCAGTTCTTC. It encodes CASSSYRDRNNEQFF.

This clonotype appeared many times. The rearrangement links TRBV7-2 to TRBJ2-7; 7 nucleotides agree with TRBD1. The germline V gene encodes CDR1 SGHTA and CDR2 FQGNSA. The CDR3 runs to 15 residues. The ends lost 1 base at V and 7 bases at J; junction bases unmatched: 10. The DNA of the CDR3 is TGTGCCAGCAGCTTAGTGACCGGGACACAGGGGGAGCAGTACTTC. Its translation is CASSLVTGTQGEQYF.

About this clonotype: It is likely a read error, because the conserved phenylalanine at the end of the CDR3 is missing. The DNA is omitted, as the CDR3 cannot be located on it reliably, and the CDR3 follows TCRdb's listing. The rearrangement uses TRBV4-3 and TRBJ1-1. Ends included, the CDR3 has 8 residues. The germline V gene has CDR1 LGHNA and CDR2 YSLEER. The CDR3 region is CASSQVGR.

The chain joins TRBV10-2 to TRBJ2-1; TRBD1 is a possible D gene (6 bases). Deletions cut 10 bases from V and 2 bases from J, with 12 bases between. CDR1 and CDR2 from the germline V gene are WSHSY and SAAADI. The CDR3 is 13 amino acids. This CDR3 reads CATEDSAYNEQFF. CDR3 nucleotide sequence: TGCGCCACCGAGGACAGTGCCTACAATGAGCAGTTCTTC.

Points on this clonotype: A junction end diverges from the germline sequence, so it may reflect a read error. V gene TRBV7-6 combines with J gene TRBJ2-2, with TRBD2 matching 8 bases. This CDR3 region has 18 residues. Germline lookup yields CDR1 SGHVS and CDR2 FNYEAQ. The CDR3 spells CACSVGPGLAGNTGELFF. CDR3 bases: TGTGCCTGCAGCGTTGGTCCGGGGCTAGCGGGCAACACCGGGGAGCTGTTTTTT.

Ten or more counts support this clonotype. The CDR3 is CASSTWDSPETQYF. The CDR3 DNA reads TGTGCCAGCAGCACCTGGGACAGCCCAGAGACCCAGTACTTC. J is TRBJ2-5 and V is TRBV27; TRBD1 agrees at 7 bases. The CDR3 loop spans 14 amino acids. The ends lost 6 bases at V and 4 bases at J; junction bases unmatched: 8. The V gene's germline CDR1 is MNHEY and CDR2 SMNVEV (reference sequence).

The genes are TRBV4-2 and TRBJ2-7; 10 nucleotides agree with TRBD2. The CDR3 runs 18 residues. V lost 0 bases, J lost 5 bases, and 13 bases stayed unmatched. Per the germline V gene, CDR1 is LGHNA and CDR2 is YNFKEQ. The DNA of the CDR3 is TGTGCCAGCAGCCAAGAGCGGGGGGGGGCTAGCGGGAGTAACGAGCAGTACTTC. Translation gives CASSQERGGASGSNEQYF.

The gene calls are TRBV10-3 and TRBJ2-2, with a possible D match to TRBD1 (5 bases). Deletions cut 0 bases from V and 12 bases from J, with 8 bases between. Germline V gene sequence: CDR1 ENHRY, CDR2 SYGVKD. The CDR3 length is 12 residues. DNA for the CDR3: TGTGCCATCAGTGAGTCGTCAGGGAAGCTGTTTTTT. Translation: CAISESSGKLFF.

V and J are TRBV25-1 and TRBJ2-1; 10 nucleotides line up with TRBD1. Looked up from germline, CDR1 is MGHDK and CDR2 is SYGVNS. With 3 bases clipped from V and 8 bases from J, the junction kept 4 bases outside the gene matches. CDR3 length equals 14 residues. The CDR3 DNA is TGTGCCAGCAGTGACAGGACAGGGGGATATGAGCAGTTCTTC. Translating it yields CASSDRTGGYEQFF.

About this clonotype: Possible read error: a much larger clone is one base away. The rearrangement joins TRBV27 to TRBJ2-7; D may correspond to TRBD1 or TRBD2 (5 bases each). This CDR3 has 14 amino acids. Germline values: CDR1 MNHEY, CDR2 SMNVEV (reference sequence). CDR3 nucleotides: TGTGCCAGCAGCTTACCGGGACGCCGCCACGAGCAGCACTTC. Translation: CASSLPGRRHEQHF.

This clonotype was found a few times. The J gene is TRBJ2-5, the V gene TRBV30; 9 bases are a match to TRBD1. Trimming at V came to 5 bases and at J to 1 base, leaving 2 bases not matched to a gene. The CDR3 sequence is 13 residues long. Germline V gene lookup returns CDR1 GTSNPN and CDR2 SVGIG (reference sequence). The DNA for the CDR3 is TGTGCCTGGCTGACAGGGGGCCAAGAGACCCAGTACTTC. It specifies CAWLTGGQETQYF.

There are many counts of this clonotype. This chain links TRBV5-4 with TRBJ2-5; D uncertain. Germline lookup yields CDR1 SGHNT and CDR2 YYREEE (reference sequence). The ends were cut back, 2 bases at V and 4 bases at J, with 6 bases in the middle. The CDR3 length is 12 residues. In DNA form, the CDR3 reads TGTGCCAGCAGCTTTCCCCCAGAGACCCAGTACTTC. Translating it yields CASSFPPETQYF.

The sample holds a few counts of this clonotype. A much larger clone lies a single base off, so this may be a read error. The CDR3 does not close with the conserved phenylalanine or tryptophan, likely indicating a read error. The rearrangement joins TRBV7-6 to TRBJ2-7, with D hard to call. The CDR3 consists of 12 residues. Germline CDR1 and CDR2: SGHVS and FNYEAQ. The V gene lost 5 bases and the J gene lost 4 bases, with 9 bases spanning the gap. The CDR3 DNA sequence: TGTGCCAGCAGCATGACGGAATACGAGCAGTACCTC. The encoded protein is CASSMTEYEQYL.

The rearrangement uses TRBV3-1 and TRBJ2-1, with 7 bases that match TRBD2. The CDR3 runs 15 residues. V lost 3 bases to trimming and J lost 0 bases; unmatched junction nucleotides: 2. The V gene's germline CDR1 is LGHDT and CDR2 YNNKEL (reference sequence). Written as DNA, the CDR3 is TGTGCCAGCAGCCATGGGGACTACTCCTACAATGAGCAGTTCTTC. Its protein product is CASSHGDYSYNEQFF.

The chain has TRBV20-1 and TRBJ2-4; 9 bases map to TRBD2. V was pared by 3 bases and J by 6 bases, with 3 bases of the junction left unmatched. Germline V CDR1 and CDR2: DFQATT, SNEGSKA (reference sequence). CDR3 length equals 13 residues. This CDR3 reads CSASEGLANIQYF. The CDR3 DNA is TGCAGTGCTAGTGAGGGACTAGCAAACATTCAGTACTTC.

This clonotype was seen repeatedly, ten times or more. This chain links TRBV7-9 with TRBJ2-2; 7 positions match TRBD2. The CDR3 consists of 15 residues. Germline assignment: CDR1 SEHNR and CDR2 FQNEAQ (reference sequence). With V trimmed by 0 bases and J by 5 bases, 3 bases remained unmatched. In DNA form, the CDR3 reads TGTGCCAGCAGCTTAGCTGGTAGCGGGACCGGGGAGCTGTTTTTT. Translating gives CASSLAGSGTGELFF.

The V call is TRBV4-1, the J call TRBJ2-7, with 8 bases lining up with TRBD1. Trimming took 1 base from V and 4 from J; bases not matched to a gene: 6. Germline V gene lookup returns CDR1 MGHRA and CDR2 YSYEKL. This CDR3 comprises 15 residues. CDR3 nucleotide sequence: TGCGCCAGCAGCCAAGTGGCGACAGGGGTTTACGAGCAGTACTTC. Translated: CASSQVATGVYEQYF.

V usage is TRBV20-1 and J usage is TRBJ2-2; 8 nucleotides align to TRBD1. V was clipped by 5 bases and J by 1 base; unmatched bases: 6. CDR3 length equals 15 residues. CDR1 and CDR2 (germline): DFQATT, SNEGSKA (reference sequence). In nucleotides, the CDR3 is TGCAGTGCTGATCGGACAGGGCGGAACACCGGGGAGCTGTTTTTT. Its translation is CSADRTGRNTGELFF.

The chain combines TRBV7-4 with TRBJ1-1, with D maybe TRBD1 (5 bases). V lost 5 bases and J lost 4, with 11 bases in between. This CDR3 contains 13 residues. Germline CDR1 and CDR2: SGHVT and SQSDAQ. CDR3 nucleotide sequence: TGTGCCAGCAGCGTAGGGGACGGCACTGAAGCTTTCTTT. Protein: CASSVGDGTEAFF.